The text below deals with one T cell receptor beta chain. This record comes from a study of blood T cell repertoires in COVID-19. The protocol was immunoSEQ multiplex PCR, while the TCRdb copy is restricted to in-frame clones and leaves out a portion. The sample has roughly 170,000 clones, approximately 84% seen once. This CDR3 has 15 amino acids. Germline CDR1 is SGHTA and CDR2 is FQGNSA. Trimming at V came to 5 bases and at J to 7 bases, leaving 7 bases not matched to a gene. The sequenced sample was peripheral blood. This sequence joins TRBV7-2 and TRBJ2-1, with 11 bases identical to TRBD1. The receptor was isolated from a man aged 40-49 years who had recovered from COVID-19. The CDR3 region is CASSPGQGARNEQFF. The CDR3 DNA sequence: TGTGCCAGCAGCCCTGGACAGGGGGCAAGGAATGAGCAGTTCTTC.